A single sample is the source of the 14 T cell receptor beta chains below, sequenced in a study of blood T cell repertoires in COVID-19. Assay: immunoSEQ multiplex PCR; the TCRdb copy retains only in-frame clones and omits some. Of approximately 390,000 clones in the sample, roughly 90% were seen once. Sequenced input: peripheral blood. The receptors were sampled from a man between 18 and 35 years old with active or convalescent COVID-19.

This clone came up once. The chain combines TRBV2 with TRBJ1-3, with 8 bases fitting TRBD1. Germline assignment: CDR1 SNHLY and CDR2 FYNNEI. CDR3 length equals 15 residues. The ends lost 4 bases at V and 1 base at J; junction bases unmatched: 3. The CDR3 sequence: CASSGDRLSGNTIYF. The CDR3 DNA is TGTGCCAGCAGTGGGGACAGGCTATCTGGAAACACCATATATTTT.

Here the CDR3 reads CASTAGGAGNTIYF. In DNA, the CDR3 is TGTGCCAGCACCGCGGGGGGGGCTGGAAACACCATATATTTT. The chain links TRBV6-5 to TRBJ1-3; a possible D gene is TRBD1 (5 bases). This CDR3 comprises 14 residues. Germline V gene lookup returns CDR1 MNHEY and CDR2 SVGAGI. Trimming shortened V by 7 bases and J by 2 bases, and 12 bases separated the two germline ends.

CDR3 residues: CASSLADGQGPNYGYTF. The CDR3 DNA reads as TGTGCCAGCAGCTTAGCCGATGGACAGGGCCCTAACTATGGCTACACCTTC. The genes are TRBV7-8 and TRBJ1-2; 8 bases map to TRBD1. The length of the CDR3 is 17 residues. Germline CDR1 and CDR2: SGHVS and FQNEAQ. The trim removed 0 bases at V and 0 bases at J, leaving 6 bases unmatched.

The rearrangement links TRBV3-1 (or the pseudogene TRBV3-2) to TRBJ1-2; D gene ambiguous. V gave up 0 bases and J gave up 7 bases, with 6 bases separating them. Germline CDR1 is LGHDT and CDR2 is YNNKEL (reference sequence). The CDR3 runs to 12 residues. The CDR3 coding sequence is TGTGCCAGCAGCCAAGATCAAATTGGCTACACCTTC. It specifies CASSQDQIGYTF.

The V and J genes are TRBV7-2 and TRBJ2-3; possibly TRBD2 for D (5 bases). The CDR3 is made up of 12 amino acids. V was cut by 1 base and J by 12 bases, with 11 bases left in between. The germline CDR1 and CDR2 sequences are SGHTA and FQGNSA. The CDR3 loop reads CASSLELGGQYF. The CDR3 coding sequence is TGTGCCAGCAGCTTAGAGTTAGGAGGCCAGTATTTT.

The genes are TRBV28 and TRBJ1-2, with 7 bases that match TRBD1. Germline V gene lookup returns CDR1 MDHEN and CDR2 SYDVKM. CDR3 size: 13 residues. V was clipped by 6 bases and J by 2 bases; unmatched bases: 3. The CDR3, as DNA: TGTGCCAGCAGCGACAGGGTGAACTATGGCTACACCTTC. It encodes CASSDRVNYGYTF.

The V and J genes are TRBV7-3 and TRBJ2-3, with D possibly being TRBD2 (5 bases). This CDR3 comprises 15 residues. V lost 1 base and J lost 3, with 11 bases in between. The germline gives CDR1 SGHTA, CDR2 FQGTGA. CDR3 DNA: TGTGCCAGCAGCTTAAAATCTCGGGGAACAGATACGCAGTATTTT. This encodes CASSLKSRGTDTQYF.

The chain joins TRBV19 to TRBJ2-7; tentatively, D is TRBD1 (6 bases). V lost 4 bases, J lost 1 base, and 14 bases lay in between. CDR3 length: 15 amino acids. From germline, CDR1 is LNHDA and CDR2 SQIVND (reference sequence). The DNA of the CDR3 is TGTGCCAGTAGTACCGACAGGTCCGGATCCTACGAGCAGTACTTC. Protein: CASSTDRSGSYEQYF.

DNA for the CDR3: TGTGCCAGCAGTTTCGGCGACTACACCTTACCCTTTAGGCAGTATTTT. Protein: CASSFGDYTLPFRQYF. V usage is TRBV27 and J usage is TRBJ2-3; possibly TRBD2 for D (5 bases). Germline CDR1 reads MNHEY; CDR2 reads SMNVEV (reference sequence). This CDR3 spans 16 amino acids. Trimming removed 3 bases from V and 11 bases from J, with 24 bases in between.

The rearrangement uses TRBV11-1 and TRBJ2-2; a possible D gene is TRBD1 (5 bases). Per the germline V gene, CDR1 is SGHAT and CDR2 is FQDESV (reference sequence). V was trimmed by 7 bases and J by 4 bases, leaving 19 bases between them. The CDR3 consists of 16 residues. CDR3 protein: CASTDGQGLGTGELFF. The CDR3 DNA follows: TGTGCCAGCACCGACGGGCAGGGCCTCGGCACCGGGGAGCTGTTTTTT.

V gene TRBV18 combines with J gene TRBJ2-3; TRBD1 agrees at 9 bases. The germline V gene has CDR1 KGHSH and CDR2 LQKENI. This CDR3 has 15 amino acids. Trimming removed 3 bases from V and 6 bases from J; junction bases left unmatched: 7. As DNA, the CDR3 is TGTGCCAGCTCACCTGGGACAGGGATCATGGATACGCAGTATTTT. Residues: CASSPGTGIMDTQYF.

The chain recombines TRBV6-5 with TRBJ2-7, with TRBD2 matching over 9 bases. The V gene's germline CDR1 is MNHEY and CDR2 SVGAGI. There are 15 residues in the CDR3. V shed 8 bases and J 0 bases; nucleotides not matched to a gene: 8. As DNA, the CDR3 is TGTGCCAGCTCCCTAGCGGGGATAAGCTCCTACGAGCAGTACTTC. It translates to CASSLAGISSYEQYF.

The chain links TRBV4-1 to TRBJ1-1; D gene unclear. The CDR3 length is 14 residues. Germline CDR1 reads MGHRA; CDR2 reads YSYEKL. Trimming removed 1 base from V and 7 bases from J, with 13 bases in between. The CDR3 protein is CASSQVVGGLEAFF. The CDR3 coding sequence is TGCGCCAGCAGCCAAGTAGTGGGCGGGCTTGAAGCTTTCTTT.

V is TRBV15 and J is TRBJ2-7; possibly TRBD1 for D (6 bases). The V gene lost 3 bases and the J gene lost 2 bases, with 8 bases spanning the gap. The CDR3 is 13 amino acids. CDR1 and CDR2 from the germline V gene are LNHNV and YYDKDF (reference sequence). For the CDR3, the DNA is TGTGCCACCAGCAGGGACAGACCCTACGAGCAGTACTTC. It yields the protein CATSRDRPYEQYF.